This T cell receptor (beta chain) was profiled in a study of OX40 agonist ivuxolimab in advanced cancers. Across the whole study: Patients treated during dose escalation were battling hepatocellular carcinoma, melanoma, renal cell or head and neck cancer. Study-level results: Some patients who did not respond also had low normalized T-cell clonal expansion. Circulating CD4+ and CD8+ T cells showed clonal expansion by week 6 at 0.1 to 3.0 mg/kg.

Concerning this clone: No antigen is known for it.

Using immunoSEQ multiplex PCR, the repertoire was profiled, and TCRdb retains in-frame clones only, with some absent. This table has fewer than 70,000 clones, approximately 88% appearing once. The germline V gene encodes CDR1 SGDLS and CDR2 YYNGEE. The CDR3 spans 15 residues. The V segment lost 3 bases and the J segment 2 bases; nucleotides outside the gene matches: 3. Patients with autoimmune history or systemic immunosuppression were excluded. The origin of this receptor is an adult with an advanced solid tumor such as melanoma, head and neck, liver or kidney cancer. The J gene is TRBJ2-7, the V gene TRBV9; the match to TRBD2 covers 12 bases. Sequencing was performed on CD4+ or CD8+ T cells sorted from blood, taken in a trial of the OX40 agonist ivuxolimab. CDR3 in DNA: TGTGCCAGCAGCGCCGGACTAGCGGGAACCTACGAGCAGTACTTC. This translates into CASSAGLAGTYEQYF.